Below are 9 T cell receptor beta chains sequenced from a single sample in a study of blood T cell repertoires in COVID-19. Some clones are missing from TCRdb's copy, which holds only in-frame ones; the method was immunoSEQ multiplex PCR. The top ten hold roughly 4% of the sample, which has under 300,000 clones, more than 65% seen once. Source material: peripheral blood. Source of these receptors: a woman aged 40 to 50 with active or convalescent COVID-19.

The chain recombines TRBV15 with TRBJ1-2, with 8 positions matching TRBD1. Trimming cost V 1 base and J 7 bases; bases outside gene matches: 8. Looked up from germline, CDR1 is LNHNV and CDR2 is YYDKDF (reference sequence). CDR3 size: 15 residues. CDR3: CATSRAETGVGGYTF. CDR3 coding DNA: TGTGCCACCAGCAGAGCTGAGACAGGGGTTGGTGGCTACACCTTC.

The genes are TRBV12-3 or TRBV12-4 and TRBJ1-2, with TRBD1 matching over 8 bases. The CDR3 runs 13 residues. Trimming at V came to 5 bases and at J to 3 bases, leaving 2 bases not matched to a gene. CDR3 coding DNA: TGTGCCAGCAGTCCAGGGGGCGACTATGGCTACACCTTC. Its translation is CASSPGGDYGYTF.

This sequence joins TRBV2 and TRBJ1-5; unclear D gene. CDR1 and CDR2 from the germline V gene are SNHLY and FYNNEI. V lost 5 bases, J lost 2 bases, and 7 bases lay in between. CDR3 length: 13 residues. The CDR3 DNA reads as TGTGCCAGCAGTAGTTTAGGCAATCAGCCCCAGCATTTT. Translating it yields CASSSLGNQPQHF.

The chain couples TRBV7-3 to TRBJ1-6; 9 bases line up with TRBD1. CDR3 length equals 17 residues. Germline assignment: CDR1 SGHTA and CDR2 FQGTGA. Trimming at V came to 4 bases and at J to 7 bases, leaving 11 bases not matched to a gene. The CDR3: CASSSEPGDRANSPLHF. The DNA for the CDR3 is TGTGCCAGCAGCTCGGAGCCGGGGGACAGGGCCAATTCACCCCTCCACTTT.

The V call is TRBV2, the J call TRBJ2-3; D perhaps matches TRBD2 (7 bases). The CDR3 contains 14 residues. Germline V gene lookup returns CDR1 SNHLY and CDR2 FYNNEI. The ends were cut back, 4 bases at V and 6 bases at J, with 14 bases in the middle. In DNA, the CDR3 is TGTGCCAGCAGTGTATACGCGGGGGCGGATACGCAGTATTTT. Its protein product is CASSVYAGADTQYF.

Details on this clone: Sequence at one end of the junction differs from germline and may be a read error. The V gene is TRBV30, the J gene TRBJ2-1, with TRBD1 matching 8 bases. The germline V gene has CDR1 GTSNPN and CDR2 SVGIG (reference sequence). The CDR3 is 13 amino acids. CDR3 nucleotides: TGTGCCCCTATGGACAGGGTCTACGATGAGCAGTTCTTC. The encoded protein is CAPMDRVYDEQFF.

On this clone itself: The same CDR3 is also encoded by other DNA sequences in this sample. This sequence joins TRBV30 and TRBJ1-2; 7 bases line up with TRBD1. Per the germline V gene, CDR1 is GTSNPN and CDR2 is SVGIG (reference sequence). This CDR3 is 12 amino acids long. Trimming took 5 bases from V and 2 from J; bases not matched to a gene: 2. The CDR3 sequence is CAWSTGNYGYTF. The CDR3 DNA is TGTGCCTGGTCGACAGGGAACTATGGCTACACCTTC.

The chain has TRBV14 and TRBJ1-6; D not resolved. The CDR3 runs to 13 residues. The V end was cut by 1 base, the J end by 9 bases, with 7 bases between. From germline, CDR1 is SGHDN and CDR2 FVKESK. CDR3 amino acids: CASSQVSGSPLHF. The CDR3 DNA follows: TGTGCCAGCAGCCAAGTATCGGGTTCACCCCTCCACTTT.

Notes on this clone: Distinct nucleotide sequences in the sample also encode this CDR3. This chain joins TRBV14 and TRBJ1-1, with 11 bases aligning to TRBD1. Germline-derived CDR1 and CDR2 are SGHDN and FVKESK. This CDR3 is 13 amino acids long. Losses at the gene ends were 8 bases for V and 5 bases for J; bases not matched to a gene: 4. The CDR3 region is CASSGTGGTEAFF. The CDR3, as DNA: TGTGCCAGCTCCGGGACAGGGGGGACTGAAGCTTTCTTT.